A single T cell receptor beta chain is shown here with its context. The antigen remains undetermined. The data derive from a study of T cells expressing NK-cell markers. Study-wide results and limits: Among several donors, these clonotypes also ranked first in the CD3+CD56-NKG2C+ fraction.

Synthesis of TCR beta cDNA relied on 5'RACE template switching carrying UMIs. TCRdb re-called the 5' RACE reads; every CDR3 protein appears as one record, without DNA. The sample includes 550,000 to 600,000 distinct CDR3 sequences. This TCR came from a man aged 18 to 29 in good health. The sequenced material came from blood T cells: a sorted CD56 or NKG2C T cell subset, CD4+ or CD8+ T cells, or bulk PBMC T cells (not recorded which).

This CDR3 is CASNHLAGGPTGELFF. The rearrangement joins TRBV12-3 or TRBV12-4 to TRBJ2-2; TCRdb's D gene call, TRBD2, goes unchecked for lack of DNA. The CDR3 sequence is 16 residues long.